The clone carrying this TCR beta chain was picked up many times. Its antigen is undetermined. The data belong to a study of neurological immune-mediated disorders. Study context: Within the group of about 35 multiple sclerosis patients, approximately 30 were relapsing-remitting, while 3 were secondary progressive. Study-wide points: Phylogenetic grouping assigned the repertoires of 18 of 34 multiple sclerosis patients to a single related-CDR3 cluster, representing a possible signature. The study found no CDR3 amino acid sequences shared by expanded clones across subjects, suggesting private repertoires in all groups.

TCRdb reprocessed the 5' RACE reads via MiXCR and lists one record per CDR3 protein. The sample consists of some 33,000 distinct CDR3 sequences, less than 1.6% of them appearing once. Unsorted libraries were generated from 2 million PBMCs. These cells had been stored in RNAlater at -80 C. Germline CDR1 and CDR2: LGHDT and YNNKEL (reference sequence). The CDR3 totals 16 residues. Between the trimmed V and J ends, which lost 1 base and 4 bases, there was a span of 11 bases. Specimen: PBMCs. The sequence was obtained from a woman aged 25 to 39 with multiple sclerosis. This rearrangement joins TRBV3-1 to TRBJ1-6; D unresolved. The DNA of the CDR3 is TGTGCCAGCAGCCAAGGGAGGCAGAGTTATAATTCACCCCTCCACTTT. Translated: CASSQGRQSYNSPLHF.